This T cell receptor beta chain comes out of a study of response to subunit inactivated influenza vaccine. Study-level results: Every seasonal influenza vaccination brings in few new T cells, the authors suggested.

TCRdb used MiXCR to reprocess the RT-PCR reads, holding one entry per CDR3 protein. Seen here are 150,000 to 200,000 distinct CDR3 sequences, around 8.8% observed once, and the top ten hold 11%. Turning to this clonotype: The antigen remains undetermined.

This TCR derives from a man in his fifties who received an inactivated influenza vaccine. The sample consisted of non-naive T cells sorted from PBMCs, taken on the day of vaccination.

CDR3 nucleotide sequence: TGTGCCAGTAGTATCCGCCGTGACAGACCCTACGAGCAGTACTTC. Translating gives CASSIRRDRPYEQYF. This sequence joins TRBV19 and TRBJ2-7; TRBD1 is a possible D gene (5 bases). Trimming left V 3 bases short and J 2 bases short, with 14 bases between. The CDR3 runs 15 residues. CDR1 is LNHDA and CDR2 is SQIVND in the germline V gene (reference sequence). Using reference TRBV19 and TRBJ2-7 for the parts outside the CDR3, the full variable domain is DGGITQSPKYLFRKEGQNVTLSCEQNLNHDAMYWYRQDPGQGLRLIYYSQIVNDFQKGDIAEGYSVSREKKESFPLTVTSAQKNPTAFYLCASSIRRDRPYEQYFGPGTRLTVT.